This paragraph covers one T cell receptor (beta chain) sequence. Its cognate antigen is unknown. TCRB was sequenced at Survey level resolution. The repertoire was sequenced with immunoSEQ multiplex PCR; TCRdb's copy has only in-frame clones and lacks some. This table holds roughly 5,000 clones, 70% to 85% found once. Germline CDR1 MNHEY, CDR2 SVGAGI. The CDR3 is 13 residues long. V lost 2 bases, J lost 8 bases, and 7 bases lay in between. The data stem from a study of follicular helper T cells after annual influenza vaccination. As for time point: 2015-2016 season, pre-vaccination. Adults received seasonal inactivated influenza vaccine, with sorted blood CD4 subsets sequenced before and after. Study outcomes and limitations: Change in circulating plasmablasts correlated with ICOS+CD38+ cTfh clonality change. Only about 10-22% of analyzed cells yielded productive TCRB sequences.

This receptor was identified in an adult who received the influenza vaccine. The V call is TRBV6-5, the J call TRBJ1-6, with D hard to call. The sample in question was CXCR5+ CD38- circulating T follicular helper cells from blood, obtained on the day of influenza vaccination. This sample's subset: circulating Tfh, non-naive CD4+CXCR5+PD-1+ (ICOS+CD38+ or ICOS-CD38-). CDR3 sequence: CASSYDRDSPLHF. The CDR3 bases are TGTGCCAGCAGTTACGACCGGGATTCACCCCTCCACTTT.